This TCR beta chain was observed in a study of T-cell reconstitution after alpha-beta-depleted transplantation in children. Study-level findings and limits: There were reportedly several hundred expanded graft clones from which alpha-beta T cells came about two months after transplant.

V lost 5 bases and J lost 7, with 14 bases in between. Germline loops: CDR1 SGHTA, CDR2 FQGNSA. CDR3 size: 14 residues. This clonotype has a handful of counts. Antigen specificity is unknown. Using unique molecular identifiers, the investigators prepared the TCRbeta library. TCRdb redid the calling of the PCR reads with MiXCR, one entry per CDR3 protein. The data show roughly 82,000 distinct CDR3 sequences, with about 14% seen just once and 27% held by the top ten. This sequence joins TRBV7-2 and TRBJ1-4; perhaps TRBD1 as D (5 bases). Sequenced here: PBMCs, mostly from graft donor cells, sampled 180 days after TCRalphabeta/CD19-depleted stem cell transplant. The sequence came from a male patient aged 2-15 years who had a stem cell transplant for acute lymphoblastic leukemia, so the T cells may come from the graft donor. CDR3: CASSAGGVGEKLFF. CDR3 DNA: TGTGCCAGCAGCGCCGGAGGGGTGGGTGAAAAACTGTTTTTT.